Reported below is one T cell receptor (beta chain). Its matching antigen is unknown. This entry is derived from a study of T cell repertoires in cytomegalovirus infection. Study summary: Indications came from public TCR beta signatures; they pointed to CMV infection and to a matching HLA type. Study conclusions and caveats: CMV carriers having the relevant HLA were flagged by cumulative public TCR beta family frequency. CMV-specific TCR beta clonotypes restricted by HLA-C were the ones dominating the ex vivo response.

TCRdb re-called the reads through MiXCR, storing one row per CDR3 protein. The sample lists roughly 100,000 distinct CDR3 sequences, more than 15% occurring once. The germline CDR1 and CDR2 sequences are LNHDA and SQIVND (reference sequence). The CDR3 runs to 17 residues. Trimming took off 4 bases at V and 0 bases at J, with 18 bases between the two ends. This clonotype was sampled from a human donor in good health (CMV status not recorded). Some clones in this sample may be carry-over from other donors' samples. Material for sequencing was PBMCs. The V gene is TRBV19, the J gene TRBJ1-1; no firm D call. Here the CDR3 DNA reads TGTGCCAGTAGTAGTCAAATCGGGAAATCGATGAACACTGAAGCTTTCTTT. Amino acids: CASSSQIGKSMNTEAFF. Drawing the rest from reference TRBV19 and TRBJ1-1, the complete variable domain is DGGITQSPKYLFRKEGQNVTLSCEQNLNHDAMYWYRQDPGQGLRLIYYSQIVNDFQKGDIAEGYSVSREKKESFPLTVTSAQKNPTAFYLCASSSQIGKSMNTEAFFGQGTRLTVV.